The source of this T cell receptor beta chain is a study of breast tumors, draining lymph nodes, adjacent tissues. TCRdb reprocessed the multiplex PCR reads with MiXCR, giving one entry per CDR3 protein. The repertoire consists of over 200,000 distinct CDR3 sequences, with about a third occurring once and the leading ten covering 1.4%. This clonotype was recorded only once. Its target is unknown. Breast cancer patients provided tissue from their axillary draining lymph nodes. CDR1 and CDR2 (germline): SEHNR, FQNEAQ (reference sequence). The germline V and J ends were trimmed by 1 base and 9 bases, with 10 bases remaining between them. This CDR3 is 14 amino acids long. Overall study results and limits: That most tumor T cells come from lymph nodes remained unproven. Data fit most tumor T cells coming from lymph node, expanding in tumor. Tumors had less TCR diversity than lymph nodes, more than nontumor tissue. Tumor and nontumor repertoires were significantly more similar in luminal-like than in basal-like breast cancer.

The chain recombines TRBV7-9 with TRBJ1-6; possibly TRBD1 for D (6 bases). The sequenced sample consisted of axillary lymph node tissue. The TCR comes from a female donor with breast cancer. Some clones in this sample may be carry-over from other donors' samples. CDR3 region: CASSLEAGASPLHF. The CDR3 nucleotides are TGTGCCAGCAGCTTAGAGGCAGGGGCTTCACCCCTCCACTTT.